What follows are 28 T cell receptor beta chains derived from one specimen sequenced in a study of CD8+ T cells in alopecia areata. cDNA prepared by RNA extraction and subsequent reverse transcription served as the template for sequencing. Clones were read by immunoSEQ multiplex PCR, and TCRdb kept only the in-frame ones, dropping some. The sample lists some 120,000 clones, 58% seen once, with 4.5% to 5.5% in the top ten. The sequenced sample was CD4+ T cells sorted from blood, obtained at week 0. Receptors originate from a human donor with alopecia areata.

V gene TRBV10-3 combines with J gene TRBJ1-2; no clear D gene. Trimming shortened V by 3 bases and J by 7 bases, and 15 bases separated the two germline ends. The CDR3 length is 14 residues. Germline lookup yields CDR1 ENHRY and CDR2 SYGVKD. This CDR3 reads CAISDQRADIGYTF. CDR3 sequence (DNA): TGTGCCATCAGTGATCAAAGGGCTGATATTGGCTACACCTTC.

The gene calls are TRBV2 and TRBJ1-1, with D possibly matching TRBD1 (5 bases). CDR3 length: 13 amino acids. From germline, CDR1 is SNHLY and CDR2 FYNNEI. The ends were cut back, 7 bases at V and 3 bases at J, with 12 bases in the middle. CDR3 in amino acids: CASTTQGHTEAFF. The CDR3 DNA reads as TGTGCCAGCACTACGCAGGGCCACACTGAAGCTTTCTTT.

This clone occurred a few times. The identical CDR3 is also encoded by other nucleotide sequences in the sample. V gene TRBV10-3 combines with J gene TRBJ1-5; D unclear. Per germline, CDR1 ENHRY and CDR2 SYGVKD. The CDR3 has 12 residues. V gave up 4 bases and J gave up 2 bases, with 3 bases separating them. As DNA, the CDR3 is TGTGCCATCAGTGGCGGCAATCAGCCCCAGCATTTT. Translation: CAISGGNQPQHF.

This clone was counted a few times. The chain is built from TRBV9 and TRBJ1-1; D is unresolved. Germline V gene data show CDR1 as SGDLS and CDR2 as YYNGEE. The CDR3 runs to 13 residues. V lost 0 bases to trimming and J lost 4 bases, with 7 bases between them. The CDR3, as DNA: TGTGCCAGCAGCGTAGCTTCGGGCACTGAAGCTTTCTTT. Its protein product is CASSVASGTEAFF.

This chain joins TRBV2 and TRBJ1-2; TRBD1 matches 11 bases. The length of the CDR3 is 14 residues. Per germline, CDR1 SNHLY and CDR2 FYNNEI. V shed 6 bases, J shed 9 bases, and the junction held 9 bases outside the gene matches. CDR3 region: CASRGGQGASSYTF. In DNA, the CDR3 is TGTGCCAGCAGGGGCGGACAGGGGGCATCAAGCTACACCTTC.

The CDR3 loop is CASSVGTVGNQPQHF. The DNA of the CDR3 is TGCGCCAGCAGCGTTGGGACAGTCGGCAATCAGCCCCAGCATTTT. The chain uses TRBV5-1 and TRBJ1-5; 7 nucleotides match TRBD1. The CDR3 is 15 amino acids. Trimming cost V 4 bases and J 2 bases; bases outside gene matches: 6. Germline-derived CDR1 and CDR2 are SGHRS and YFSETQ.

DNA for the CDR3: TGTGCCAGCAGCTCCGGACTAGCGGGAGGACTATACAATGAGCAGTTCTTC. Translated: CASSSGLAGGLYNEQFF. The rearrangement links TRBV5-6 to TRBJ2-1; 14 bases align to TRBD2. V was clipped by 3 bases and J by 4 bases; unmatched bases: 6. Germline V gene data show CDR1 as SGHDT and CDR2 as YYEEEE. This CDR3 comprises 17 residues.

V is TRBV30 and J is TRBJ2-3, with D perhaps matching TRBD2 (7 bases). The germline V gene has CDR1 GTSNPN and CDR2 SVGIG (reference sequence). The CDR3 covers 13 residues. V dropped 5 bases and J dropped 5 bases, with 14 bases sitting between them. The CDR3 loop is CAWDPGEGDTQYF. Here the CDR3 DNA reads TGTGCCTGGGATCCAGGGGAGGGAGATACGCAGTATTTT.

This clone came up a few times. The chain has TRBV7-3 and TRBJ1-1; the D is unclear. Trimming shortened V by 3 bases and J by 0 bases, and 5 bases separated the two germline ends. The germline gives CDR1 SGHTA, CDR2 FQGTGA. The CDR3 loop spans 13 amino acids. CDR3 amino acids: CASSFGLNTEAFF. In nucleotides, the CDR3 is TGTGCCAGCAGCTTCGGGCTGAACACTGAAGCTTTCTTT.

This clone was seen more than once but under ten times. V is TRBV19 and J is TRBJ1-5, with D perhaps matching TRBD1 (5 bases). V shed 8 bases and J shed 5 bases, with 13 bases lying between them. The CDR3 is 13 residues long. Per germline, CDR1 LNHDA and CDR2 SQIVND (reference sequence). The DNA for the CDR3 is TGTGCCAGTGGGGGAAACCTGGATCAGCCCCAGCATTTT. Amino acids: CASGGNLDQPQHF.

This chain uses TRBV7-9 with TRBJ1-2; D is perhaps TRBD1 (5 bases). V dropped 2 bases and J dropped 7 bases, with 14 bases sitting between them. This CDR3 region has 14 residues. Germline CDR1 and CDR2: SEHNR and FQNEAQ (reference sequence). For the CDR3, the DNA is TGTGCCAGCAGCTTATTGGCAGGGACTCCTGGCTACACCTTC. Amino acids: CASSLLAGTPGYTF. Using reference TRBV7-9 and TRBJ1-2 for the parts outside the CDR3, the full variable domain is DTGVSQNPRHKITKRGQNVTFRCDPISEHNRLYWYRQTLGQGPEFLTYFQNEAQLEKSRLLSDRFSAERPKGSFSTLEIQRTEQGDSAMYLCASSLLAGTPGYTFGSGTRLTVV.

This rearrangement joins TRBV27 to TRBJ2-4, with D perhaps matching TRBD2 (5 bases). This CDR3 is built from 14 residues. CDR1 and CDR2 (germline): MNHEY, SMNVEV (reference sequence). Trimming shortened V by 5 bases and J by 7 bases, and 15 bases separated the two germline ends. The CDR3 region has the DNA TGTGCCAGCAGTCATAGAGCCGGGATTAACATTCAGTACTTC. Translated, it gives CASSHRAGINIQYF.

This chain connects TRBV19 to TRBJ2-2, with TRBD2 matching over 7 bases. From germline, CDR1 is LNHDA and CDR2 SQIVND (reference sequence). This CDR3 is 16 amino acids long. V was pared by 3 bases and J by 6 bases, with 10 bases of the junction left unmatched. CDR3 sequence reads: CASSIPTGGGAGELFF. CDR3 DNA: TGTGCCAGTAGTATCCCGACGGGAGGTGGGGCCGGGGAGCTGTTTTTT.

This chain uses TRBV14 with TRBJ2-3; TRBD1 aligns across 9 bases. Germline V lookup: CDR1 SGHDN, CDR2 FVKESK. The CDR3 length is 15 residues. V lost 3 bases to trimming and J lost 8 bases; unmatched junction nucleotides: 9. CDR3 region: CASSQDRGHYGTQYF. DNA of the CDR3: TGTGCCAGCAGCCAGGACAGGGGCCATTACGGTACGCAGTATTTT.

CDR3 DNA sequence: TGCGCCAGCAGCCCGGGACCGAACACGGCCAAAAACATTCAGTACTTC. It specifies CASSPGPNTAKNIQYF. The chain employs TRBV5-1 and TRBJ2-4, with D possibly being TRBD1 or TRBD2 (5 bases each). Germline lookup yields CDR1 SGHRS and CDR2 YFSETQ. V was trimmed by 4 bases and J by 1 base, leaving 15 bases between them. The CDR3 totals 16 residues.

This chain uses TRBV23-1 with TRBJ2-5, with D unresolved. TRBV23-1 is treated as an ORF (open reading frame) with a function not yet certain. CDR3 length equals 13 residues. V was trimmed by 7 bases and J by 2 bases, leaving 11 bases between them. The CDR3 sequence: CASIGVQQETQYF. DNA for the CDR3: TGCGCCAGCATTGGAGTTCAGCAAGAGACCCAGTACTTC.

The rearrangement uses TRBV15 and TRBJ2-1; D may be TRBD1 (6 bases). This CDR3 is 13 amino acids long. Trimming stripped 10 bases from V and 5 bases from J, with 15 bases between. Germline CDR1 is LNHNV and CDR2 is YYDKDF (reference sequence). The CDR3 DNA is TGTGCCAGCAAGAAGGGGGTCAACAATGAGCAGTTCTTC. Its protein product is CASKKGVNNEQFF.

This clone has more than one count but fewer than ten. The CDR3 sequence is CASSFTSGTYEQYF. The DNA for the CDR3 is TGCGCCAGCAGCTTTACTAGCGGGACGTACGAGCAGTACTTC. The V and J genes are TRBV5-1 and TRBJ2-7, with TRBD2 matching over 10 bases. Germline V gene lookup returns CDR1 SGHRS and CDR2 YFSETQ. CDR3 length equals 14 residues. Trimming removed 2 bases from V and 4 bases from J; junction bases left unmatched: 3. Variable domain in full (rest from reference TRBV5-1 and TRBJ2-7): KAGVTQTPRYLIKTRGQQVTLSCSPISGHRSVSWYQQTPGQGLQFLFEYFSETQRNKGNFPGRFSGRQFSNSRSEMNVSTLELGDSALYLCASSFTSGTYEQYFGPGTRLTVT.

This clone has more than one count but fewer than ten. V usage is TRBV9 and J usage is TRBJ2-7; TRBD2 agrees at 11 bases. Germline CDR1 SGDLS, CDR2 YYNGEE. The CDR3 contains 17 residues. Trimming at V came to 3 bases and at J to 0 bases, leaving 8 bases not matched to a gene. CDR3 residues: CASSASSSGRNSYEQYF. CDR3 DNA: TGTGCCAGCAGCGCCTCCTCTAGCGGGAGGAACTCCTACGAGCAGTACTTC. Complete variable domain (other parts from reference TRBV9 and TRBJ2-7): DSGVTQTPKHLITATGQRVTLRCSPRSGDLSVYWYQQSLDQGLQFLIQYYNGEERAKGNILERFSAQQFPDLHSELNLSSLELGDSALYFCASSASSSGRNSYEQYFGPGTRLTVT.

The chain is built from TRBV5-1 and TRBJ1-2; no definite D call. The CDR3 is 14 amino acids. The germline V and J ends were trimmed by 0 bases and 5 bases, with 11 bases remaining between them. Germline V gene sequence: CDR1 SGHRS, CDR2 YFSETQ. The CDR3 protein is CASSLAAGDYGYTF. CDR3 sequence (DNA): TGCGCCAGCAGCTTGGCCGCAGGAGATTATGGCTACACCTTC.

The V call is TRBV7-2, the J call TRBJ1-1; D may be TRBD1 (5 bases). This CDR3 has 14 residues. Germline lookup yields CDR1 SGHTA and CDR2 FQGNSA. V was shortened by 7 bases and J by 5 bases, with 17 bases between the two germline ends. This CDR3 is CASIQGEGLTEAFF. Here the CDR3 DNA reads TGTGCCAGCATCCAAGGGGAGGGGCTGACTGAAGCTTTCTTT.

This clone was found a few times. This rearrangement joins TRBV5-4 to TRBJ2-3; D unresolved. V gave up 0 bases and J gave up 2 bases, with 4 bases separating them. Germline CDR1 SGHNT, CDR2 YYREEE (reference sequence). This CDR3 comprises 13 residues. The CDR3 here is CASSLDHTDTQYF. For the CDR3, the DNA is TGTGCCAGCAGCTTGGACCACACAGATACGCAGTATTTT.

The count of this clone is one. The chain couples TRBV15 to TRBJ2-7; 9 bases map to TRBD2. Germline V gene sequence: CDR1 LNHNV, CDR2 YYDKDF (reference sequence). This CDR3 spans 16 amino acids. With 1 base clipped from V and 6 bases from J, the junction kept 10 bases outside the gene matches. CDR3 DNA sequence: TGTGCCACCAGCAGAGGAATTAGCGGGAGTCTTAGCGAGCAGTACTTC. This codes for CATSRGISGSLSEQYF.

V usage is TRBV29-1 and J usage is TRBJ1-1, with TRBD1 as a possible D gene (5 bases). The CDR3 is 13 residues long. V was trimmed by 5 bases and J by 3 bases, leaving 13 bases between them. Germline CDR1 reads SQVTM; CDR2 reads ANQGSEA. CDR3 DNA sequence: TGCAGCGTTTACCAGGGAATAGACACTGAAGCTTTCTTT. Protein: CSVYQGIDTEAFF.

This clone was seen a few times. The V gene is TRBV10-3, the J gene TRBJ2-1, with 13 bases matching TRBD2. With V trimmed by 5 bases and J by 4 bases, 5 bases remained unmatched. The CDR3 consists of 16 residues. The germline CDR1 and CDR2 sequences are ENHRY and SYGVKD. Here the CDR3 reads CAISTPGLAGYNEQFF. As DNA, the CDR3 is TGTGCCATCAGTACACCGGGACTAGCGGGGTACAATGAGCAGTTCTTC.

V is TRBV6-1 and J is TRBJ2-7; 7 bases are shared with TRBD1. The CDR3 loop spans 15 amino acids. The V gene end was trimmed by 7 bases and the J gene end by 2 bases; junction bases not matched to a gene: 11. Germline V gene data show CDR1 as MNHNS and CDR2 as SASEGT. CDR3 in DNA: TGTGCCAGCACTCGCGCAGGGACAGCGACCTACGAGCAGTACTTC. It is translated as CASTRAGTATYEQYF.

The sample holds a few counts of this clone. The V gene is TRBV28, the J gene TRBJ2-3, with a possible D match to TRBD2 (6 bases). Per germline, CDR1 MDHEN and CDR2 SYDVKM. V was clipped by 6 bases and J by 1 base, with 8 bases between them. The CDR3 is 13 amino acids. The CDR3 is CASRPSGTDTQYF. The DNA of the CDR3 is TGTGCCAGCAGACCTAGCGGCACAGATACGCAGTATTTT.

The chain carries TRBV28 and TRBJ1-2; D unclear. CDR1 and CDR2 from the germline V gene are MDHEN and SYDVKM. With 5 bases removed from V and 8 bases from J, the gap between germline ends came to 18 bases. This CDR3 region has 14 residues. CDR3 residues: CASSPDGRLGGYTF. In DNA form, the CDR3 reads TGTGCCAGCAGTCCCGACGGGAGATTGGGGGGCTACACCTTC.